This is a list of T cell receptor beta chains from one sample in a study of T cells in Graves' hyperthyroidism and ophthalmopathy. TCRdb called the multiplex PCR reads again in MiXCR, with one record for every CDR3 protein. This sample yields about 360,000 distinct CDR3 sequences, of which approximately 13% are seen a single time; 9% to 9.5% belongs to the top ten. The source material was blood. These TCRs come from a woman in her late teens or twenties with Graves' hyperthyroidism. Both conserved end residues are part of each CDR3. Each record gives: D gene, CDR3 length, clone size, J gene, V gene, CDR3 DNA, CDR3 protein. A D gene is named only where the DNA matches it firmly. Some rows mark clone size as missing; the rest say once, few, many or name a class of expanded clone.

D gene: TRBD1
CDR3 length: 15
clone size: NA
J gene: TRBJ2-1
V gene: TRBV7-3
CDR3 DNA: TGTGCCAGCAGCTCACTCGGGACAGGGCACAATGAGCAGTTCTTC
CDR3 protein: CASSSLGTGHNEQFF

D gene: NA
CDR3 length: 17
clone size: many
J gene: TRBJ1-3
V gene: TRBV18
CDR3 DNA: TGTGCCAGCTCACCACCAAACCATATGAGCTCTGGAAACACCATATATTTT
CDR3 protein: CASSPPNHMSSGNTIYF

D gene: NA
CDR3 length: 13
clone size: many
J gene: TRBJ1-1
V gene: TRBV7-9
CDR3 DNA: TGTGCCAGCAGCTTACCCCCGGGACGGGAGGCTTTCTTT
CDR3 protein: CASSLPPGREAFF

D gene: NA
CDR3 length: 14
clone size: few
J gene: TRBJ2-7
V gene: TRBV6-1
CDR3 DNA: TGTGCCAGCAGTAAGGGACTCAGCTCCTACGAGCAGTACTTC
CDR3 protein: CASSKGLSSYEQYF

D gene: NA
CDR3 length: 14
clone size: many
J gene: TRBJ1-1
V gene: TRBV12-3/TRBV12-4
CDR3 DNA: TGTGCCAGCAGTTTATTTTCTTGGGGAGTGGAAGCTTTCTTT
CDR3 protein: CASSLFSWGVEAFF

D gene: TRBD1
CDR3 length: 15
clone size: few
J gene: TRBJ1-4
V gene: TRBV6-1
CDR3 DNA: TGTGCCAGCAGTAAACGGACAGGGCCTAATGAAAAACTGTTTTTT
CDR3 protein: CASSKRTGPNEKLFF

D gene: TRBD1
CDR3 length: 13
clone size: many
J gene: TRBJ1-1
V gene: TRBV2
CDR3 DNA: TGTGCCAGCAGACCGGACAGGGTCACTGAAGCTTTCTTT
CDR3 protein: CASRPDRVTEAFF

D gene: NA
CDR3 length: 17
clone size: few
J gene: TRBJ2-2
V gene: TRBV4-1
CDR3 DNA: TGCGCCAGCAGCCAATTAAAGGGGGGGGTCAACACCGGGGAGCTGTTTTTT
CDR3 protein: CASSQLKGGVNTGELFF

D gene: TRBD1
CDR3 length: 13
clone size: many
J gene: TRBJ2-7
V gene: TRBV10-2
CDR3 DNA: TGCGCCAGCCGCGGACAGGATAGCCACGAGCAGTACTTC
CDR3 protein: CASRGQDSHEQYF

D gene: NA
CDR3 length: 16
clone size: many
J gene: TRBJ1-2
V gene: TRBV10-3
CDR3 DNA: TGTGCCATCAACCGCGAGACAGTCCCGTCCAGGTATGGCTACACCTTC
CDR3 protein: CAINRETVPSRYGYTF

D gene: TRBD2
CDR3 length: 17
clone size: many
J gene: TRBJ2-3
V gene: TRBV20-1
CDR3 DNA: TGCAGTGCTAGAACCTACCGGACTAGCGGTAGCACAGATACGCAGTATTTT
CDR3 protein: CSARTYRTSGSTDTQYF

D gene: TRBD1
CDR3 length: 18
clone size: many
J gene: TRBJ2-2
V gene: TRBV11-2
CDR3 DNA: TGTGCCAGCAGCTTATTTAGAGCAGGGGGCTTTGGGACCGGGGAGCTGTTTTTT
CDR3 protein: CASSLFRAGGFGTGELFF

D gene: NA
CDR3 length: 13
clone size: many
J gene: TRBJ2-7
V gene: TRBV7-2
CDR3 DNA: TGTGCCAGCAGCTTAGCCCCCACCAACGAGCAGTACTTC
CDR3 protein: CASSLAPTNEQYF

D gene: TRBD2
CDR3 length: 18
clone size: few
J gene: TRBJ2-1
V gene: TRBV5-1
CDR3 DNA: TGCGCCAGCAGCTTGGAGGGACTAGCGAAGAGCTCCTACAATGAGCAGTTCTTC
CDR3 protein: CASSLEGLAKSSYNEQFF

D gene: NA
CDR3 length: 13
clone size: NA
J gene: TRBJ1-2
V gene: TRBV20-1
CDR3 DNA: TGCAGTGCTAGAGCCACTCGACAGTATGGCTACACCTTC
CDR3 protein: CSARATRQYGYTF

D gene: NA
CDR3 length: 14
clone size: many
J gene: TRBJ1-3
V gene: TRBV20-1
CDR3 DNA: TGCAGTGCTAAGTCACAGGGAGCTGGAAACACCATATATTTT
CDR3 protein: CSAKSQGAGNTIYF

D gene: NA
CDR3 length: 17
clone size: NA
J gene: TRBJ1-5
V gene: TRBV6-5
CDR3 DNA: TGTGCCAGCAGTTACGCCGGTAGGGGTTCAAGCAATCAGCCCCAGCATTTT
CDR3 protein: CASSYAGRGSSNQPQHF

D gene: NA
CDR3 length: 9
clone size: few
J gene: TRBJ2-5
V gene: TRBV24-1
CDR3 DNA: TGTGCCACTCTGACCTCCGTTCACTTC
CDR3 protein: CATLTSVHF

D gene: NA
CDR3 length: 19
clone size: many
J gene: TRBJ1-2
V gene: TRBV27
CDR3 DNA: TGTGCCAGCAGTTTAAGAGCCTGGACGTGGCAGGCCGGGCAGGATGGCTACACCTTC
CDR3 protein: CASSLRAWTWQAGQDGYTF

D gene: TRBD1
CDR3 length: 15
clone size: many
J gene: TRBJ1-2
V gene: TRBV27
CDR3 DNA: TGTGCCAGCAGCCCCATGGACAGGGGGCTCTATGGCTACACCTTC
CDR3 protein: CASSPMDRGLYGYTF

D gene: TRBD1
CDR3 length: 13
clone size: few
J gene: TRBJ1-1
V gene: TRBV19
CDR3 DNA: TGTGCCAGTACGGGACAGGGGAACACTGAAGCTTTCTTT
CDR3 protein: CASTGQGNTEAFF

D gene: NA
CDR3 length: 18
clone size: many
J gene: TRBJ1-1
V gene: TRBV12-3/TRBV12-4
CDR3 DNA: TGTGCCAGCAGTTTCCCCCCCGGCAGGGGTCAAGTAAACACTGAAGCTTTCTTT
CDR3 protein: CASSFPPGRGQVNTEAFF

D gene: TRBD1
CDR3 length: 15
clone size: many
J gene: TRBJ1-1
V gene: TRBV28
CDR3 DNA: TGTGCCAGCACCCCGGACAGGTTTCTTAGTGTACGGGGATTCTTT
CDR3 protein: CASTPDRFLSVRGFF

D gene: NA
CDR3 length: 13
clone size: many
J gene: TRBJ2-3
V gene: TRBV9
CDR3 DNA: TGTGCCAGTGGGACCCTGAGCACAGATACGCAGTATTTT
CDR3 protein: CASGTLSTDTQYF

D gene: NA
CDR3 length: 15
clone size: many
J gene: TRBJ2-5
V gene: TRBV11-2
CDR3 DNA: TGTGCCAGCAGCTTAGGGGACGGTCCTTGGGAGACCCAGTACTTC
CDR3 protein: CASSLGDGPWETQYF

D gene: NA
CDR3 length: 16
clone size: once
J gene: TRBJ1-3
V gene: TRBV6-2/TRBV6-3
CDR3 DNA: TGTGCCTCCAACAGCATATATGAAAGCTCTGGAAACACCATATATTTT
CDR3 protein: CASNSIYESSGNTIYF

D gene: NA
CDR3 length: 15
clone size: few
J gene: TRBJ2-7
V gene: TRBV5-5
CDR3 DNA: TGTGCCAGCAGCCCGGGGGCCGGGGAGGCCTACGAGCAGTACTTC
CDR3 protein: CASSPGAGEAYEQYF

D gene: NA
CDR3 length: 13
clone size: many
J gene: TRBJ2-7
V gene: TRBV18
CDR3 DNA: TGTGCCAGCTCGGCAGGATTCATCTACGAGCAGTACTTC
CDR3 protein: CASSAGFIYEQYF

D gene: NA
CDR3 length: 14
clone size: many
J gene: TRBJ2-3
V gene: TRBV20-1
CDR3 DNA: TGCAGTGCTCCGCCGGGACGGAACACAGATACGCAGTATTTT
CDR3 protein: CSAPPGRNTDTQYF

D gene: NA
CDR3 length: 15
clone size: few
J gene: TRBJ1-5
V gene: TRBV20-1
CDR3 DNA: TGCAGTGCTAGAGATCTCAGGGGCCTCAATCAGCCCCAGCATTTT
CDR3 protein: CSARDLRGLNQPQHF

D gene: NA
CDR3 length: 13
clone size: many
J gene: TRBJ1-5
V gene: TRBV2
CDR3 DNA: TGTGCCAGCAGTGAAGGCCCCAATCAGCCCCAGCATTTT
CDR3 protein: CASSEGPNQPQHF

D gene: TRBD1
CDR3 length: 12
clone size: many
J gene: TRBJ2-7
V gene: TRBV7-2
CDR3 DNA: TGTGCCAGCAGCGGGACAGCCTACGAGCAGTACTTC
CDR3 protein: CASSGTAYEQYF

D gene: NA
CDR3 length: 14
clone size: NA
J gene: TRBJ1-2
V gene: TRBV6-1
CDR3 DNA: TGTGCCAGCAGTGAAGCGCTTTTGGGCTATGGCTACACCTTC
CDR3 protein: CASSEALLGYGYTF

D gene: NA
CDR3 length: 15
clone size: many
J gene: TRBJ1-1
V gene: TRBV28
CDR3 DNA: TGTGCCAGCAAGGGCAGGGGCCCTCTGGCCACTGAAGCTTTCTTT
CDR3 protein: CASKGRGPLATEAFF

D gene: NA
CDR3 length: 13
clone size: NA
J gene: TRBJ1-2
V gene: TRBV6-1
CDR3 DNA: TGTGCCAGCAGGAGTGGGTGGGACTATGGCTACACCTTC
CDR3 protein: CASRSGWDYGYTF

D gene: NA
CDR3 length: 15
clone size: many
J gene: TRBJ1-4
V gene: TRBV5-1
CDR3 DNA: TGCGCCAGCAGCTTGGAAGGGCTAAGGAGTGAAAAACTGTTTTTT
CDR3 protein: CASSLEGLRSEKLFF

D gene: NA
CDR3 length: 16
clone size: few
J gene: TRBJ2-3
V gene: TRBV5-1
CDR3 DNA: TGCGCCAGCAGCTTGGGGGCTAGCGACGGTACAGATACGCAGTATTTT
CDR3 protein: CASSLGASDGTDTQYF

D gene: NA
CDR3 length: 16
clone size: NA
J gene: TRBJ1-2
V gene: TRBV9
CDR3 DNA: TGTGCCAGCAGCACCCTCCGGGACCCTGCTGGGTATGGCTACACCTTC
CDR3 protein: CASSTLRDPAGYGYTF

D gene: TRBD1
CDR3 length: 16
clone size: many
J gene: TRBJ2-1
V gene: TRBV2
CDR3 DNA: TGTGCCAGCTGGGGGGGGGGGGACAGGGGCTACAATGAGCAGTTCTTC
CDR3 protein: CASWGGGDRGYNEQFF

D gene: NA
CDR3 length: 14
clone size: few
J gene: TRBJ2-3
V gene: TRBV7-8
CDR3 DNA: TGTGCCAGCAGCTGGACAAGGGGCACAGATACGCAGTATTTT
CDR3 protein: CASSWTRGTDTQYF

D gene: NA
CDR3 length: 16
clone size: few
J gene: TRBJ2-5
V gene: TRBV9
CDR3 DNA: TGTGCCAGCAGCGTACGTGGTAGCGGCCTCCAAGAGACCCAGTACTTC
CDR3 protein: CASSVRGSGLQETQYF

D gene: NA
CDR3 length: 15
clone size: many
J gene: TRBJ2-3
V gene: TRBV12-3/TRBV12-4
CDR3 DNA: TGTGCCAGCACCGACCCAGCGAAGGCCATCGATACGCAGTATTTT
CDR3 protein: CASTDPAKAIDTQYF

D gene: NA
CDR3 length: 13
clone size: many
J gene: TRBJ2-5
V gene: TRBV29-1
CDR3 DNA: TGCAGCGTTGGTGCCCGAGGACGAGAGACCCAGTACTTC
CDR3 protein: CSVGARGRETQYF

D gene: NA
CDR3 length: 14
clone size: NA
J gene: TRBJ2-5
V gene: TRBV7-7
CDR3 DNA: TGTGCTAGCAGCCAGGGAATGGGGCAAGAGACCCAGTACTTC
CDR3 protein: CASSQGMGQETQYF

D gene: NA
CDR3 length: 16
clone size: few
J gene: TRBJ1-4
V gene: TRBV25-1
CDR3 DNA: TGTGCCAGCAGCCTCTGGGGGAGCTTCACTAATGAAAAACTGTTTTTT
CDR3 protein: CASSLWGSFTNEKLFF

D gene: TRBD1
CDR3 length: 18
clone size: many
J gene: TRBJ2-2
V gene: TRBV3-1
CDR3 DNA: TGTGCCAGCAGCCCGCCGACAGGGGGCTCGGGGAACACCGGGGAGCTGTTTTTT
CDR3 protein: CASSPPTGGSGNTGELFF

D gene: NA
CDR3 length: 12
clone size: many
J gene: TRBJ1-5
V gene: TRBV28
CDR3 DNA: TGTGCCAGCAGTTTGGTAGACCAGCCCCAGCATTTT
CDR3 protein: CASSLVDQPQHF

D gene: NA
CDR3 length: 14
clone size: many
J gene: TRBJ1-5
V gene: TRBV28
CDR3 DNA: TGTGCCAGCAGTAAGGGGTTTAGCAATCAGCCCCAGCATTTT
CDR3 protein: CASSKGFSNQPQHF

D gene: NA
CDR3 length: 14
clone size: many
J gene: TRBJ2-5
V gene: TRBV29-1
CDR3 DNA: TGCAGCGTTGATTTTTCAGGGGATCAAGAGACCCAGTACTTC
CDR3 protein: CSVDFSGDQETQYF

D gene: NA
CDR3 length: 15
clone size: many
J gene: TRBJ2-1
V gene: TRBV29-1
CDR3 DNA: TGCAGCGTTGAAGAAACAGAGGAAGCCTACAATGAGCAGTTCTTC
CDR3 protein: CSVEETEEAYNEQFF

D gene: TRBD1
CDR3 length: 15
clone size: many
J gene: TRBJ2-1
V gene: TRBV20-1
CDR3 DNA: TGCAGTGCGGACAGGGGACCCTCTGGGGTTGCTGAGCAGTTCTTC
CDR3 protein: CSADRGPSGVAEQFF

D gene: NA
CDR3 length: 13
clone size: few
J gene: TRBJ1-5
V gene: TRBV6-1
CDR3 DNA: TGTGCCAGCGGACCGATACGACATCAGCCCCAGCATTTT
CDR3 protein: CASGPIRHQPQHF

D gene: NA
CDR3 length: 14
clone size: once
J gene: TRBJ1-1
V gene: TRBV7-8
CDR3 DNA: TGTGCCAGCAGCTTTCGCAACAGCGACACTGAAGCTTTCTTT
CDR3 protein: CASSFRNSDTEAFF

D gene: NA
CDR3 length: 14
clone size: NA
J gene: TRBJ1-2
V gene: TRBV19
CDR3 DNA: TGTGCCAGTATCCCCTCAGGCTCTGGCTATGGCTACACCTTC
CDR3 protein: CASIPSGSGYGYTF

D gene: NA
CDR3 length: 14
clone size: NA
J gene: TRBJ1-4
V gene: TRBV9
CDR3 DNA: TGTGCCAGCAGCCTCGGGGGGCCGGGGGAAAAACTGTTTTTT
CDR3 protein: CASSLGGPGEKLFF

D gene: NA
CDR3 length: 15
clone size: few
J gene: TRBJ1-1
V gene: TRBV10-3
CDR3 DNA: TGTGCCATCAGTGACCGGGGGCCTTCCAACACTGAAGCTTTCTTT
CDR3 protein: CAISDRGPSNTEAFF

D gene: NA
CDR3 length: 13
clone size: many
J gene: TRBJ2-3
V gene: TRBV6-1
CDR3 DNA: TGTGCCAGCAGTACAACATACACAGATACGCAGTATTTT
CDR3 protein: CASSTTYTDTQYF

D gene: NA
CDR3 length: 14
clone size: NA
J gene: TRBJ2-7
V gene: TRBV9
CDR3 DNA: TGTGCCAGCAGCGTAGACTTCCCTGGGAACGAGCAGTACTTC
CDR3 protein: CASSVDFPGNEQYF

D gene: TRBD2
CDR3 length: 17
clone size: NA
J gene: TRBJ2-2
V gene: TRBV12-3/TRBV12-4
CDR3 DNA: TGTGCCAGCAGTTTCCTTTTGGAGACTAGCGGAACCGGGGAGCTGTTTTTT
CDR3 protein: CASSFLLETSGTGELFF

D gene: NA
CDR3 length: 12
clone size: many
J gene: TRBJ2-3
V gene: TRBV12-3/TRBV12-4
CDR3 DNA: TGTGCCAGCAGAGGGACTCGGGATACGCAGTATTTT
CDR3 protein: CASRGTRDTQYF